This TCR beta chain was retrieved from a study of healthy donors' naive CD4 and CD8 T cells. Study context: Donors, half of them female, were 20-25, 40-50 or 60-70 years old. A new alpha primer set targeted every functional IMGT alpha variant.

TCR libraries were built from 450 to 650 ng of total RNA by linear amplification. TCRdb recomputed calls from the reads with MiXCR, one row per CDR3 protein. Here the sample spans roughly 200,000 distinct CDR3 sequences, 74% being singletons. CD4+CD8-CD45RO-CD45RA+ cells were naive CD4+; CD8+CD4-CD45RA+CD27bright cells were naive CD8+. Trimming shortened V by 3 bases and J by 6 bases, and 12 bases separated the two germline ends. This CDR3 contains 14 residues. Germline V lookup: CDR1 KGHSH, CDR2 LQKENI. The TCR sequence derives from a pool of human donors in good health; the sample pools cells from several healthy donors. The chain couples TRBV18 to TRBJ1-5; no clear D gene. The material sequenced was naive CD4+ and CD8+ T cells sorted from blood, pooled from several donors. CDR3 loop: CASSPLEGGQPQHF. CDR3 nucleotide sequence: TGTGCCAGCTCACCGCTGGAGGGAGGTCAGCCCCAGCATTTT.